Listed below are T cell receptor beta chains from one sample, sequenced in a study of T cell repertoires in cytomegalovirus infection. The antigens these receptors bind are not known. TCRdb passed the reads through MiXCR, listing each CDR3 protein once. This table has 150,000 to 200,000 distinct CDR3 sequences, roughly a fifth appearing once. This specimen was CD8+ T cells from cultured PBMCs, taken from culture after CMV antigen stimulation. The receptors here all came from a human donor in good health (CMV status not recorded). Some clones in this sample may be carry-over from other donors' samples. Each CDR3 is given with its conserved first and last residue. The D gene is left open where the match is weak. Size values are once, few and many counts, or a class for expanded clones, and some rows have none.

V gene: TRBV6-2/TRBV6-3; D gene: NA; J gene: TRBJ2-3; clone size: NA; CDR3 protein: CASSTDIRTDTQYF; CDR3 DNA: TGTGCCAGCAGCACAGATATCCGCACAGATACGCAGTATTTT
V gene: TRBV9; D gene: NA; J gene: TRBJ1-3; clone size: few; CDR3 protein: CASSVEGGGNTIYF; CDR3 DNA: TGTGCCAGCAGCGTAGAGGGTGGTGGAAACACCATATATTTT
V gene: TRBV4-1; D gene: TRBD2; J gene: TRBJ2-5; clone size: NA; CDR3 protein: CASRRGLAGGQETQYF; CDR3 DNA: TGCGCCAGCAGACGAGGACTAGCGGGGGGTCAAGAGACCCAGTACTTC
V gene: TRBV7-8; D gene: NA; J gene: TRBJ2-3; clone size: few; CDR3 protein: CASTSPSSSTDTQYF; CDR3 DNA: TGTGCCAGCACCTCGCCCTCCTCTAGCACAGATACGCAGTATTTT
V gene: TRBV4-3; D gene: TRBD1; J gene: TRBJ1-1; clone size: few; CDR3 protein: CASSQGLDRANTEAFF; CDR3 DNA: TGCGCCAGCAGCCAAGGTTTAGACAGGGCGAACACTGAAGCTTTCTTT
V gene: TRBV4-1; D gene: NA; J gene: TRBJ1-1; clone size: NA; CDR3 protein: CASSYAQENTEAFF; CDR3 DNA: TGCGCCAGCAGCTATGCCCAGGAGAACACTGAAGCTTTCTTT
V gene: TRBV11-1; D gene: NA; J gene: TRBJ2-7; clone size: NA; CDR3 protein: CASSTRGGATYEQYF; CDR3 DNA: TGTGCCAGCAGCACACGTGGCGGGGCCACCTACGAGCAGTACTTC
V gene: TRBV4-1; D gene: NA; J gene: TRBJ2-2; clone size: NA; CDR3 protein: CASSQDLSGRLYTGELFF; CDR3 DNA: TGCGCCAGCAGCCAAGATCTTAGTGGCAGGCTCTACACCGGGGAGCTGTTTTTT
V gene: TRBV7-9; D gene: NA; J gene: TRBJ1-2; clone size: NA; CDR3 protein: CASSSGSLGGLQSGYTF; CDR3 DNA: TGTGCCAGCAGCTCCGGTTCGTTGGGCGGTCTTCAGAGTGGCTACACCTTC
V gene: TRBV2; D gene: NA; J gene: TRBJ2-7; clone size: NA; CDR3 protein: CASSKPGADSYEQYF; CDR3 DNA: TGTGCCAGCAGTAAGCCAGGGGCAGACTCCTACGAGCAGTACTTC
V gene: TRBV20-1; D gene: NA; J gene: TRBJ1-1; clone size: NA; CDR3 protein: CSARLLTGNTEAFF; CDR3 DNA: TGCAGTGCTAGACTTCTGACGGGGAACACTGAAGCTTTCTTT
V gene: TRBV7-8; D gene: NA; J gene: TRBJ2-2; clone size: few; CDR3 protein: CASSLMAQNTGELFF; CDR3 DNA: TGTGCCAGCAGCTTAATGGCACAGAACACCGGGGAGCTGTTTTTT
V gene: TRBV7-9; D gene: NA; J gene: TRBJ1-2; clone size: NA; CDR3 protein: CAIARGDGGYTF; CDR3 DNA: TGTGCCATTGCAAGGGGGGATGGTGGCTACACCTTC
V gene: TRBV7-8; D gene: NA; J gene: TRBJ2-2; clone size: many; CDR3 protein: CASSWPRVGTNTGELFF; CDR3 DNA: TGTGCCAGCAGTTGGCCCCGTGTGGGGACGAACACCGGGGAGCTGTTTTTT
V gene: TRBV19; D gene: NA; J gene: TRBJ1-2; clone size: many; CDR3 protein: CASIGDRPWDGYTF; CDR3 DNA: TGTGCCAGTATAGGCGACAGGCCTTGGGATGGCTACACCTTC